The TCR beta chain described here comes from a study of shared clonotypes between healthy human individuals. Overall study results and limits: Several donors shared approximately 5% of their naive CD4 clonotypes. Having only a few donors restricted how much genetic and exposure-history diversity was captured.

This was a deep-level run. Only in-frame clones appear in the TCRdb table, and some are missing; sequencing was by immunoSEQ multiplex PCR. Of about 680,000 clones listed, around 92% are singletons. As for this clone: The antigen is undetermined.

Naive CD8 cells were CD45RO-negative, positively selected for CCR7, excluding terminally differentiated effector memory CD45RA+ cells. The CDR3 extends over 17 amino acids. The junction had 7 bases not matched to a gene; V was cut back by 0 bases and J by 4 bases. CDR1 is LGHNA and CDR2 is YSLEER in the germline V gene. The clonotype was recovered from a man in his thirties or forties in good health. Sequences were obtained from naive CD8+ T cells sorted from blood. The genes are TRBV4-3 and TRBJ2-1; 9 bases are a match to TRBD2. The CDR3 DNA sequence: TGCGCCAGCAGCCAAGATCCGGGACTAGCACAGTACAATGAGCAGTTCTTC. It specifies CASSQDPGLAQYNEQFF.